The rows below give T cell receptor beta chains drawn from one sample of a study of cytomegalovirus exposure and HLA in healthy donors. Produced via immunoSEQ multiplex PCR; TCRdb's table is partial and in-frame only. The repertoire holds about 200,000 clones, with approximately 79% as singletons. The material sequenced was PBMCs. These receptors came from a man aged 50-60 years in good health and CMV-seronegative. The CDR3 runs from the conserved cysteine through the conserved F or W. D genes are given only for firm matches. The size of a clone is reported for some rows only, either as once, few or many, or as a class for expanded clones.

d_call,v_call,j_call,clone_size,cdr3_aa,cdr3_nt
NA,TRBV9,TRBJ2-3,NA,CASSVDRSTDTQYF,TGTGCCAGCAGCGTAGACAGAAGCACAGATACGCAGTATTTT
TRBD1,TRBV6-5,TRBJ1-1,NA,CASSPEWTGRAEAFF,TGTGCCAGCAGTCCAGAGTGGACAGGGAGGGCTGAAGCTTTCTTT
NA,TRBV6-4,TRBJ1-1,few,CASSDTSRGTEAFF,TGTGCCAGCAGTGACACATCCAGAGGGACTGAAGCTTTCTTT
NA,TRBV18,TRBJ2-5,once,CASSRAVQETQYF,TGTGCCAGCTCACGAGCGGTCCAAGAGACCCAGTACTTC
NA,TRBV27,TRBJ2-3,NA,CASSLAPHRAPTDTQYF,TGTGCCAGCAGTTTAGCCCCTCACAGGGCTCCCACAGATACGCAGTATTTT
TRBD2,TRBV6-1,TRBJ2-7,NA,CASSDRGLAGTEQYF,TGTGCCAGCAGCGACCGGGGACTAGCGGGAACCGAGCAGTACTTC
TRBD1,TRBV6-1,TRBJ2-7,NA,CASSEVQDRFTYEQYF,TGTGCCAGCAGTGAAGTTCAGGACAGGTTTACCTACGAGCAGTACTTC
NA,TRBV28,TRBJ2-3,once,CASSFGRYTDTQYF,TGTGCCAGCAGTTTTGGCAGATACACAGATACGCAGTATTTT
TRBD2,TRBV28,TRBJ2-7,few,CASSSPGLADRRGEQYF,TGTGCCAGCAGTTCTCCGGGACTAGCGGATAGAAGGGGCGAGCAGTACTTC
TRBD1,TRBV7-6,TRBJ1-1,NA,CASSSTWGQGARNTEAFF,TGTGCCAGCAGCTCAACTTGGGGACAGGGGGCGCGGAACACTGAAGCTTTCTTT
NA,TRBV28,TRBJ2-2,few,CASTVGVHGELFF,TGTGCCAGCACCGTAGGGGTACACGGGGAGCTGTTTTTT
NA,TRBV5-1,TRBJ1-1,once,CASSLGTGGTEAFF,TGCGCCAGCAGCTTGGGAACGGGGGGCACTGAAGCTTTCTTT
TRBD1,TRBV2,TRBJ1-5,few,CASTGQGHSNQPQHF,TGTGCCAGCACGGGACAGGGACATAGCAATCAGCCCCAGCATTTT
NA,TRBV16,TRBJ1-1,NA,CASSLVRVLSTEAFF,TGTGCCAGCAGCCTCGTCCGGGTCTTGTCCACTGAAGCTTTCTTT
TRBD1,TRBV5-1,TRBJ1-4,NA,CASSLGQGAGEKLFF,TGCGCCAGCAGCTTGGGGCAGGGGGCCGGTGAAAAACTGTTTTTT
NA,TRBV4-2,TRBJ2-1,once,CASSHGGSYNEQFF,TGTGCCAGCAGCCACGGCGGCTCCTACAATGAGCAGTTCTTC
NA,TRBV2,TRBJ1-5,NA,CASRFGGHSNQPQHF,TGTGCCAGTCGCTTCGGAGGGCATAGCAATCAGCCCCAGCATTTT
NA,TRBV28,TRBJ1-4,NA,CATRRAELFSLFF,TGTGCCACGCGGCGGGCAGAACTTTTTTCACTGTTTTTT
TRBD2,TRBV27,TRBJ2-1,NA,CASSLRLSGRANEQFF,TGTGCCAGCAGTTTACGGTTGAGCGGGAGGGCCAATGAGCAGTTCTTC
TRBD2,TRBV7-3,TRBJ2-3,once,CASSSHGAGVADTQYF,TGTGCCAGCAGCTCCCATGGGGCGGGAGTGGCGGATACGCAGTATTTT
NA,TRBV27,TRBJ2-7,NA,CASSLAGRHEQYF,TGTGCCAGCAGTTTAGCAGGGAGGCACGAGCAGTACTTC
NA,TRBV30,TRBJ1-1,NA,CAWSHVTLNTEAFF,TGTGCCTGGAGCCACGTCACTTTGAACACTGAAGCTTTCTTT
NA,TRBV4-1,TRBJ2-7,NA,CASSQGLGPYEQYF,TGCGCCAGCAGCCAAGGTCTCGGTCCCTACGAGCAGTACTTC
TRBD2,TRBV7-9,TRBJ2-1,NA,CASSSARSAGVLEQFF,TGTGCCAGCAGCTCCGCTCGGTCCGCGGGAGTCCTTGAGCAGTTCTTC
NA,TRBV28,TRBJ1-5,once,CASSLRPRAESSNQPQHF,TGTGCCAGCAGTTTAAGGCCCAGGGCCGAAAGTAGCAATCAGCCCCAGCATTTT
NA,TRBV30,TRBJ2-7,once,CAWSSGSGSSEQYF,TGTGCCTGGAGTTCAGGGTCCGGTAGCTCCGAGCAGTACTTC
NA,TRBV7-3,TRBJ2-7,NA,CASGDSGGSEQYF,TGTGCCTCTGGGGACAGCGGGGGCTCCGAGCAGTACTTC
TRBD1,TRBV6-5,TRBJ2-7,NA,CASTSPQGAREQYF,TGTGCCAGCACCTCCCCCCAGGGGGCGAGGGAGCAGTACTTC
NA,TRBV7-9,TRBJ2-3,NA,CASSLSTRGGSTDTQYF,TGTGCCAGCAGCTTGAGTACCCGGGGTGGGAGCACAGATACGCAGTATTTT
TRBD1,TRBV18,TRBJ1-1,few,CASSGQGWGNTEAFF,TGTGCCAGCTCAGGACAGGGATGGGGGAACACTGAAGCTTTCTTT
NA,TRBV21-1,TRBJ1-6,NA,CASSKIRKRGSPLHF,TGTGCCAGCAGCAAAATCCGGAAACGGGGTTCACCCCTCCACTTT
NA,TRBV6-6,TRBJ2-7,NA,CASSDPRQASYEQYF,TGTGCCAGCAGTGATCCGCGACAGGCCTCCTACGAGCAGTACTTC
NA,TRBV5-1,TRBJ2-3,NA,CASSAASTDTQYF,TGCGCCAGCAGTGCGGCAAGCACAGATACGCAGTATTTT
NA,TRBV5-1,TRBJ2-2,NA,CASSSLNGGELFF,TGCGCCAGCAGCAGCTTAAACGGCGGGGAGCTGTTTTTT
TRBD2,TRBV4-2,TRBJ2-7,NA,CASSLLAGEDEQYF,TGTGCCAGCAGTTTACTAGCGGGAGAAGACGAGCAGTACTTC
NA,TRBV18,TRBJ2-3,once,CASSPRDADTQYF,TGTGCCAGCTCACCCCGCGATGCAGATACGCAGTATTTT
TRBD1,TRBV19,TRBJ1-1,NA,CASTVQGARTEAFF,TGTGCCAGTACCGTGCAGGGGGCGCGGACTGAAGCTTTCTTT
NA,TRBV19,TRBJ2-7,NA,CASRGGGRTYEQYF,TGTGCCAGTAGGGGTGGAGGCAGGACCTACGAGCAGTACTTC
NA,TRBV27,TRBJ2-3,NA,CAISRTAADTQYF,TGTGCCATCTCCCGGACAGCAGCAGATACGCAGTATTTT
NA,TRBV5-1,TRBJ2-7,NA,CASSLEGTDYEQYF,TGCGCCAGCAGCTTGGAAGGGACGGACTACGAGCAGTACTTC
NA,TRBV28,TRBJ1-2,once,CASSLRGFGYTF,TGTGCCAGCAGTTTAAGAGGGTTTGGCTACACCTTC
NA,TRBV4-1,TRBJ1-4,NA,CASSQKDTPTEKLFF,TGCGCCAGCAGCCAGAAGGACACCCCGACTGAAAAACTGTTTTTT
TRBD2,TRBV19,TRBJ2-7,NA,CASSIGTSRSYEQYF,TGTGCCAGTAGTATAGGGACTAGCAGAAGCTACGAGCAGTACTTC
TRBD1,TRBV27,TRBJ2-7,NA,CASRGTGAAYEQYF,TGTGCCAGCAGAGGGACAGGGGCCGCCTACGAGCAGTACTTC
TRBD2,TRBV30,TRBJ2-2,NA,CAWSGVAGGELFF,TGTGCCTGGAGTGGGGTAGCGGGCGGGGAGCTGTTTTTT
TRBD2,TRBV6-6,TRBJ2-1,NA,CASLGGREGNEQFF,TGTGCCAGCCTGGGAGGGCGGGAGGGGAATGAGCAGTTCTTC
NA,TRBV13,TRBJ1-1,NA,CASSLDPGLEAFF,TGTGCCAGCAGCTTAGATCCGGGACTTGAAGCTTTCTTT
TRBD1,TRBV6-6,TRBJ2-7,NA,CASSYDRGRHEQYF,TGTGCCAGCAGTTACGACAGGGGGCGCCACGAGCAGTACTTC
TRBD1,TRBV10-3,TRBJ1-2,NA,CAISEGDRAYDYTF,TGTGCCATCAGTGAGGGGGACAGGGCGTATGACTACACCTTC
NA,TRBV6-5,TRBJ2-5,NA,CASTVQGGKETQYF,TGTGCCAGCACAGTACAGGGAGGGAAGGAGACCCAGTACTTC